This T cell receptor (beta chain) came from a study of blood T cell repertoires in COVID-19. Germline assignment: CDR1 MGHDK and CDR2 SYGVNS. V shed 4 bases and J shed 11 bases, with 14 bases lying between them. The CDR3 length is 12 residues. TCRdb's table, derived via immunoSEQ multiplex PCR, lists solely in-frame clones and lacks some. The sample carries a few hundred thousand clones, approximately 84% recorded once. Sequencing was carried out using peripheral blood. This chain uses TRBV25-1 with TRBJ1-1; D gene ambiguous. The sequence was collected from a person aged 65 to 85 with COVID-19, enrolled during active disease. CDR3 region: CASSGGTDGAFF. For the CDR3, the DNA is TGTGCCAGCAGTGGAGGTACGGATGGTGCTTTCTTT.